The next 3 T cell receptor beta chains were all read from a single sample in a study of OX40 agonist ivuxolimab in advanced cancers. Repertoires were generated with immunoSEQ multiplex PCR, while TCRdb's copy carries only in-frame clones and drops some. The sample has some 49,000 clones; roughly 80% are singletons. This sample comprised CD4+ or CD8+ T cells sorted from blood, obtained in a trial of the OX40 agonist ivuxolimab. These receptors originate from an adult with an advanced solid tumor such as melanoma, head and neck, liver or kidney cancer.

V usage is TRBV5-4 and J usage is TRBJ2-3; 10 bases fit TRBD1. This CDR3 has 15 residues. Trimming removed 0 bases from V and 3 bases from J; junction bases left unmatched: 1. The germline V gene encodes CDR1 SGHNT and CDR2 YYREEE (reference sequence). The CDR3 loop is CASSLGGQGTDTQYF. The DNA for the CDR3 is TGTGCCAGCAGCTTGGGGGGACAGGGGACAGATACGCAGTATTTT.

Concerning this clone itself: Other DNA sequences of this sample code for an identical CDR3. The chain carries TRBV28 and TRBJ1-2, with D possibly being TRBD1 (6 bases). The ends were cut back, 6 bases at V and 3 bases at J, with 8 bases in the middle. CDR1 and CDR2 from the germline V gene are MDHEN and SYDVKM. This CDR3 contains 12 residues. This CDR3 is CASRQGHYGYTF. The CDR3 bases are TGTGCCAGCAGACAGGGTCACTATGGCTACACCTTC.

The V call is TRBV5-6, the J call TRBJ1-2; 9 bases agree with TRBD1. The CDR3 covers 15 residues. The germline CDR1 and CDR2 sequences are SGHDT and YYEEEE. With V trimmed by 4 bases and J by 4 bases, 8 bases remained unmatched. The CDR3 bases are TGTGCCAGCAGCACGGGACAGGGAAGTTTCTATGGCTACACCTTC. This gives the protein CASSTGQGSFYGYTF.